This T cell receptor (beta chain) derives from a study of prognosis after radiotherapy for stage I lung cancer. The study, taken as a whole, reports: Patients with metastases reportedly showed TRBV and TRBJ gene usage that differed from patients without metastases.

This clonotype is medium-sized in the sample. Its antigen is currently unknown. V lost 4 bases, J lost 0 bases, and 16 bases lay in between. This CDR3 contains 16 residues. Per germline, CDR1 SGHRS and CDR2 YFSETQ. The genomic DNA TCR beta CDR3 region underwent two rounds of multiplex PCR. The first round of PCR was done with primers that matched each TRBV and TRBJ gene. MiXCR was run by TCRdb on the multiplex PCR reads, yielding one entry per CDR3 protein. Seen here are around 20,000 distinct CDR3 sequences, 45% to 70% observed once, and the top ten hold about 25%. This specimen was PBMCs, taken before or after stereotactic body radiation therapy (not recorded which). This sequence was found in a donor aged 50 or older with non-small cell lung cancer. The chain is built from TRBV5-1 and TRBJ1-2; perhaps TRBD1 as D (6 bases). The chain's CDR3 is CASSHRSDSTNYGYTF. CDR3 nucleotide sequence: TGCGCCAGCAGCCACCGCTCGGACAGTACTAACTATGGCTACACCTTC.